The clone carrying this TCR beta chain was counted ten times or more. Its antigen is currently unknown. The source of the sample is a study of T cells in Graves' hyperthyroidism and ophthalmopathy. Study details: Specimen type is peripheral blood, collected at initial diagnosis prior to any treatment. Whole-study results and caveats: Researchers found most expanded thyroid clonotypes above 0.001 in blood as well.

Amplified regions were TCR beta CDR3 sequences from RNA transcripts. In the first-round RT-PCR of the TCR CDR3, the HTBI primer set was used. TCRdb called the multiplex PCR reads again in MiXCR, with one record for every CDR3 protein. The sample carries about half a million distinct CDR3 sequences, about 20% recorded once. Looked up from germline, CDR1 is MNHNS and CDR2 is SASEGT. V dropped 3 bases and J dropped 1; count of bases not matched to a gene: 7. The CDR3 runs to 16 residues. With duration under 3 months, ophthalmopathy was active: Clinical Activity Score at least 3, NOSPECS at least 4. This clonotype originated in a man aged 35 to 55 with Graves' ophthalmopathy. The V call is TRBV6-1, the J call TRBJ2-7, with TRBD2 identical over 9 bases. Sequenced sample: blood. The CDR3: CASSEGPGLASYEQYF. For the CDR3, the DNA is TGTGCCAGCAGTGAGGGCCCGGGACTAGCTTCCTACGAGCAGTACTTC.